This T cell receptor beta chain derives from a study of blood T cells in healthy people across ages. At the level of the study: Per every two T cells, about one barcoded beta molecule was captured by template switching. Study conclusions and caveats: Older age went with lower TCR beta diversity per million T cells, in a roughly linear way.

V was clipped by 0 bases and J by 4 bases, with 16 bases between them. The germline gives CDR1 KGHSH, CDR2 LQKENI. This CDR3 has 16 residues. With a J-beta primer mix and a sample-barcoded 5' primer, a second PCR ran about 7 to 12 cycles. TCRdb analysed the 5' RACE reads with MiXCR anew, one entry per CDR3 protein. Here the sample spans hundreds of thousands of distinct CDR3 sequences, about 30% being singletons. This clonotype was detected only a few times. Its antigen is not identified. Each of the donors had approximately 10 milliliters of peripheral blood drawn into EDTA-treated Vacutainer tubes. Total RNA amounts of at least 5 micrograms were extracted per sample.

The sequence was obtained from a woman of 80 years or more in good health. The chain carries TRBV18 and TRBJ2-7; no definite D call. Source material: blood. DNA of the CDR3: TGTGCCAGCTCACCACCGTCGTTTGCTAGTTCTTACGAGCAGTACTTC. Protein: CASSPPSFASSYEQYF.